This passage covers 17 T cell receptor beta chains from one sample sequenced in a study of blood T cell repertoires in COVID-19. Method: immunoSEQ multiplex PCR; TCRdb's copy keeps in-frame clones and lacks some. The data show about 97,000 clones, approximately 82% seen once. The sample taken for sequencing was peripheral blood. The receptor set was obtained from a man aged 70 or older with acute or convalescent COVID-19.

This sequence joins TRBV18 and TRBJ1-3; the D is unclear. Trimming took 6 bases from V and 4 from J, leaving 25 bases between them. Germline V gene sequence: CDR1 KGHSH, CDR2 LQKENI. This CDR3 has 18 amino acids. The CDR3 is CASSPVLGHGREGNTIYF. The CDR3 DNA follows: TGTGCCAGCTCCCCCGTTCTAGGTCACGGACGGGAAGGAAACACCATATATTTT.

V and J are TRBV24-1 and TRBJ1-2; D is unresolved. Deletions cut 2 bases from V and 4 bases from J, with 7 bases between. Germline CDR1 is KGHDR and CDR2 is SFDVKD. The CDR3 covers 13 residues. The chain's CDR3 is CATSDSKFYGYTF. CDR3 DNA: TGTGCCACCAGTGATTCTAAGTTCTATGGCTACACCTTC.

This clone is labeled medium-sized. The chain is built from TRBV5-6 and TRBJ2-5, with 7 nucleotides matching TRBD2. Germline trimming cut 4 bases from V and 2 bases from J; bases unmatched to any gene: 11. CDR3 length: 16 amino acids. The germline V gene has CDR1 SGHDT and CDR2 YYEEEE. This chain's CDR3 is CASSLWGGSSQETQYF. The CDR3 DNA reads TGTGCCAGCAGCCTGTGGGGGGGGAGTAGTCAAGAGACCCAGTACTTC.

Here the CDR3 reads CASSLGTGWSNYGYTF. In DNA, the CDR3 is TGTGCCAGCAGCTTGGGCACAGGGTGGTCTAACTATGGCTACACCTTC. The chain joins TRBV7-2 to TRBJ1-2, with a possible D match to TRBD1 (6 bases). CDR1 SGHTA and CDR2 FQGNSA come from the germline V gene. There are 16 residues in the CDR3. Between the trimmed V and J ends, which lost 3 bases and 0 bases, there was a span of 14 bases.

This chain joins TRBV18 and TRBJ2-5; 10 bases agree with TRBD2. Germline-derived CDR1 and CDR2 are KGHSH and LQKENI. V shed 3 bases and J 3 bases; nucleotides not matched to a gene: 10. This CDR3 has 17 amino acids. The CDR3 protein is CASSPIQGLAGEETQYF. The CDR3 DNA sequence: TGTGCCAGCTCACCCATCCAGGGGCTAGCGGGAGAAGAGACCCAGTACTTC.

The chain uses TRBV12-3 or TRBV12-4 and TRBJ1-5, with 7 bases matching TRBD1. The CDR3 length is 13 residues. After removal of 6 bases from V and 5 bases from J, the junction contained 4 bases not matched to a gene. CDR3 DNA: TGTGCCAGCAGGACAGGGTACGATCAGCCCCAGCATTTT. Translating gives CASRTGYDQPQHF.

V usage is TRBV14 and J usage is TRBJ1-2, with 8 bases matching TRBD1. CDR1 is SGHDN and CDR2 is FVKESK in the germline V gene. The CDR3 totals 18 residues. V shed 0 bases, J shed 1 base, and the junction held 10 bases outside the gene matches. In DNA form, the CDR3 reads TGTGCCAGCAGCCAAGACTGGTCCGGGACAGGCTTTAACTATGGCTACACCTTC. Its protein product is CASSQDWSGTGFNYGYTF.

The chain recombines TRBV11-2 with TRBJ1-6; a weak D match, TRBD1 (5 bases). This CDR3 is 15 amino acids long. Trimming pared 1 base from V and 6 bases from J, leaving 10 bases between. Per the germline V gene, CDR1 is SGHAT and CDR2 is FQNNGV. The CDR3, as DNA: TGTGCCAGCAGCTTAGCAGGGCTTGGTAATTCACCCCTCCACTTT. Amino acids: CASSLAGLGNSPLHF.

The chain couples TRBV5-1 to TRBJ2-7; TRBD1 matches 7 bases. After removal of 4 bases from V and 7 bases from J, the junction contained 11 bases not matched to a gene. The CDR3 runs to 14 residues. Germline CDR1 reads SGHRS; CDR2 reads YFSETQ. The CDR3 reads CASSHSGTEEEQYF. CDR3 nucleotide sequence: TGCGCCAGCAGCCATTCCGGGACAGAAGAAGAGCAGTACTTC.

This clone was seen more than once but under ten times. The rearrangement links TRBV5-1 to TRBJ1-1; D uncertain. V was trimmed by 4 bases and J by 1 base, leaving 8 bases between them. Germline loops: CDR1 SGHRS, CDR2 YFSETQ. This CDR3 has 13 residues. The CDR3 nucleotides are TGCGCCAGCAGCCCTACGTGGAACACTGAAGCTTTCTTT. Its protein product is CASSPTWNTEAFF.

J is TRBJ2-5 and V is TRBV11-3; D possibly corresponds to TRBD1 (5 bases). V was shortened by 5 bases and J by 2 bases, with 9 bases between the two germline ends. The germline gives CDR1 SGHNT, CDR2 YENEEA. The CDR3 is 13 residues long. The chain's CDR3 is CASSGRQQETQYF. The DNA for the CDR3 is TGTGCCAGCAGCGGTCGACAGCAAGAGACCCAGTACTTC.

This clone has a single count. J is TRBJ2-1 and V is TRBV19; TRBD1 agrees at 10 bases. Germline CDR1 and CDR2: LNHDA and SQIVND (reference sequence). This CDR3 has 15 residues. V shed 5 bases and J 1 base; nucleotides not matched to a gene: 2. This CDR3 reads CASSSGQGSYNEQFF. The CDR3 bases are TGTGCCAGTAGTTCGGGACAGGGGTCCTACAATGAGCAGTTCTTC.

V and J are TRBV6-5 and TRBJ1-1; weak D call: TRBD1 (5 bases). Germline CDR1 is MNHEY and CDR2 is SVGAGI. The germline V and J ends were trimmed by 8 bases and 4 bases, with 11 bases remaining between them. The CDR3 is 12 residues long. The CDR3 loop reads CASYRSATEAFF. The CDR3 nucleotides are TGTGCCAGCTACAGGTCGGCCACTGAAGCTTTCTTT.

This chain links TRBV7-2 with TRBJ1-5; D is unclear. The CDR3 covers 14 residues. Looked up from germline, CDR1 is SGHTA and CDR2 is FQGNSA. V was shortened by 2 bases and J by 0 bases, with 5 bases between the two germline ends. The CDR3 is CASSLSSSNQPQHF. CDR3 DNA sequence: TGTGCCAGCAGCTTATCCAGTAGCAATCAGCCCCAGCATTTT.

The V call is TRBV5-5, the J call TRBJ1-1; D unclear. The germline gives CDR1 SGHKS, CDR2 YYEKEE (reference sequence). The CDR3 spans 17 residues. Deletions cut 4 bases from V and 4 bases from J, with 23 bases between. CDR3 protein: CASSPRPDSSEGTEAFF. For the CDR3, the DNA is TGTGCCAGCAGCCCCAGGCCCGATTCGTCGGAGGGCACTGAAGCTTTCTTT.

Only a few counts were recorded for this clone. The chain combines TRBV14 with TRBJ2-1, with 8 bases aligning to TRBD2. From germline, CDR1 is SGHDN and CDR2 FVKESK. There are 18 residues in the CDR3. Losses at the gene ends were 4 bases for V and 5 bases for J; bases not matched to a gene: 16. The CDR3 DNA reads as TGTGCCAGCAGCCGCACTAGCGGCGGGGCCCTACGCCACAATGAGCAGTTCTTC. Encoded protein: CASSRTSGGALRHNEQFF.

This clone was picked up one time. The rearrangement uses TRBV15 and TRBJ2-1, with D possibly matching TRBD1 (5 bases). The V end was cut by 2 bases, the J end by 3 bases, with 11 bases between. Germline loops: CDR1 LNHNV, CDR2 YYDKDF (reference sequence). This CDR3 is built from 15 residues. The CDR3 sequence: CATSRRGQNYNEQFF. In DNA form, the CDR3 reads TGTGCCACCAGCAGAAGAGGACAAAACTACAATGAGCAGTTCTTC.